The rows below give T cell receptor beta chains drawn from one sample of a study of cytomegalovirus exposure and HLA in healthy donors. This table comes from immunoSEQ multiplex PCR, and its TCRdb copy is limited to in-frame clones, with some not included. Found here are 150,000 to 200,000 clones, roughly four fifths of them singletons; the top ten hold around 1.6%. The sample was PBMCs. Receptor source: a man aged 50-60 years in good health and CMV-seronegative. The CDR3 runs from the conserved cysteine through the conserved F or W. Each record gives: V gene, J gene, CDR3 length, clone size, D gene, CDR3 protein, CDR3 DNA. The D gene is left open where the match is weak. Some rows have no size entry. The others give once, few or many, or a class for an expanded clone.

V gene: TRBV5-1
J gene: TRBJ1-1
CDR3 length: 14
clone size: -
D gene: -
CDR3 protein: CASSPITENTEAFF
CDR3 DNA: TGCGCCAGCAGCCCCATAACAGAAAACACTGAAGCTTTCTTT

V gene: TRBV28
J gene: TRBJ1-5
CDR3 length: 14
clone size: -
D gene: -
CDR3 protein: CASSDRTGNQPQHF
CDR3 DNA: TGTGCCAGCAGTGATCGGACGGGAAATCAGCCCCAGCATTTT

V gene: TRBV28
J gene: TRBJ2-5
CDR3 length: 16
clone size: -
D gene: -
CDR3 protein: CASSFLIGAGEETQYF
CDR3 DNA: TGTGCCAGCAGTTTCCTGATCGGGGCAGGGGAAGAGACCCAGTACTTC

V gene: TRBV30
J gene: TRBJ1-2
CDR3 length: 12
clone size: -
D gene: -
CDR3 protein: CAWGRVVGGYTF
CDR3 DNA: TGTGCCTGGGGCAGGGTTGTCGGTGGCTACACCTTC

V gene: TRBV2
J gene: TRBJ1-5
CDR3 length: 15
clone size: few
D gene: -
CDR3 protein: CASSESSHPGQPQHF
CDR3 DNA: TGTGCCAGCAGTGAATCTTCCCACCCCGGTCAGCCCCAGCATTTT

V gene: TRBV7-9
J gene: TRBJ1-6
CDR3 length: 15
clone size: few
D gene: TRBD1
CDR3 protein: CASSKTGTDNSPLHF
CDR3 DNA: TGTGCCAGCAGCAAAACCGGGACAGATAATTCACCCCTCCACTTT

V gene: TRBV6-1
J gene: TRBJ2-5
CDR3 length: 14
clone size: -
D gene: -
CDR3 protein: CASSGRAPQETQYF
CDR3 DNA: TGTGCCAGCAGTGGCAGGGCCCCCCAAGAGACCCAGTACTTC

V gene: TRBV18
J gene: TRBJ2-7
CDR3 length: 14
clone size: once
D gene: -
CDR3 protein: CASSPPGPTYEQYF
CDR3 DNA: TGTGCCAGCTCACCCCCAGGGCCAACCTACGAGCAGTACTTC

V gene: TRBV5-6
J gene: TRBJ1-3
CDR3 length: 14
clone size: few
D gene: -
CDR3 protein: CASSFAQAGNTIYF
CDR3 DNA: TGTGCCAGCAGCTTTGCACAGGCCGGAAACACCATATATTTT

V gene: TRBV19
J gene: TRBJ1-4
CDR3 length: 17
clone size: -
D gene: TRBD1
CDR3 protein: CASSTLSTGVRNEKLFF
CDR3 DNA: TGTGCCAGTAGTACGCTATCGACAGGGGTAAGGAATGAAAAACTGTTTTTT

V gene: TRBV9
J gene: TRBJ2-2
CDR3 length: 17
clone size: few
D gene: TRBD2
CDR3 protein: CASSVDWLAENTGELFF
CDR3 DNA: TGTGCCAGCAGCGTAGATTGGCTAGCGGAGAACACCGGGGAGCTGTTTTTT

V gene: TRBV5-6
J gene: TRBJ1-5
CDR3 length: 16
clone size: -
D gene: -
CDR3 protein: CASSYGDIRFNQPQHF
CDR3 DNA: TGTGCCAGCAGCTATGGGGACATACGTTTCAATCAGCCCCAGCATTTT

V gene: TRBV5-4
J gene: TRBJ2-5
CDR3 length: 15
clone size: -
D gene: TRBD2
CDR3 protein: CASSFGGGRQETQYF
CDR3 DNA: TGTGCCAGCAGCTTCGGGGGGGGCAGGCAAGAGACCCAGTACTTC

V gene: TRBV18
J gene: TRBJ1-2
CDR3 length: 13
clone size: -
D gene: TRBD1
CDR3 protein: CASSGQGNYGYTF
CDR3 DNA: TGTGCCAGCTCTGGACAGGGAAACTATGGCTACACCTTC

V gene: TRBV18
J gene: TRBJ2-1
CDR3 length: 13
clone size: -
D gene: TRBD1
CDR3 protein: CASLGDRGLEQFF
CDR3 DNA: TGTGCCAGCTTGGGGGACAGGGGACTTGAGCAGTTCTTC

V gene: TRBV25-1
J gene: TRBJ1-6
CDR3 length: 13
clone size: -
D gene: -
CDR3 protein: CASSVARDSPLHF
CDR3 DNA: TGTGCCAGCAGTGTCGCCAGGGATTCACCCCTCCACTTT

V gene: TRBV4-3
J gene: TRBJ2-1
CDR3 length: 18
clone size: -
D gene: TRBD2
CDR3 protein: CASSRTPGLAGGYNEQFF
CDR3 DNA: TGCGCCAGCAGCCGAACCCCGGGACTAGCGGGGGGATACAATGAGCAGTTCTTC

V gene: TRBV19
J gene: TRBJ1-5
CDR3 length: 15
clone size: -
D gene: TRBD1
CDR3 protein: CASSSLTGGNQPQHF
CDR3 DNA: TGTGCCAGTAGTTCCCTGACAGGGGGCAATCAGCCCCAGCATTTT

V gene: TRBV7-2
J gene: TRBJ2-5
CDR3 length: 15
clone size: -
D gene: -
CDR3 protein: CASSLGQPGQETQYF
CDR3 DNA: TGTGCCAGCAGCTTAGGACAGCCAGGCCAAGAGACCCAGTACTTC

V gene: TRBV19
J gene: TRBJ1-2
CDR3 length: 14
clone size: -
D gene: TRBD1
CDR3 protein: CASSTRTGWNGYTF
CDR3 DNA: TGTGCCAGTAGTACCAGGACAGGGTGGAATGGCTACACCTTC

V gene: TRBV19
J gene: TRBJ1-5
CDR3 length: 16
clone size: -
D gene: -
CDR3 protein: CASSIAIRQEDQPQHF
CDR3 DNA: TGTGCCAGTAGTATAGCGATAAGACAGGAGGATCAGCCCCAGCATTTT

V gene: TRBV20-1
J gene: TRBJ1-2
CDR3 length: 11
clone size: once
D gene: TRBD1
CDR3 protein: CSARRDRLISF
CDR3 DNA: TGCAGTGCTAGAAGGGACAGGCTCATCTCCTTC

V gene: TRBV29-1
J gene: TRBJ2-7
CDR3 length: 14
clone size: -
D gene: TRBD2
CDR3 protein: CSVAPTSGFYEQYF
CDR3 DNA: TGCAGCGTTGCCCCGACTAGCGGGTTTTACGAGCAGTACTTC

V gene: TRBV28
J gene: TRBJ2-1
CDR3 length: 14
clone size: -
D gene: TRBD1
CDR3 protein: CASREPGQYNEQFF
CDR3 DNA: TGTGCCAGCAGGGAGCCGGGACAGTACAATGAGCAGTTCTTC

V gene: TRBV19
J gene: TRBJ2-5
CDR3 length: 13
clone size: -
D gene: -
CDR3 protein: CASSIAREKTQYF
CDR3 DNA: TGTGCCAGTAGTATAGCACGGGAAAAGACCCAGTACTTC

V gene: TRBV13
J gene: TRBJ2-2
CDR3 length: 17
clone size: -
D gene: TRBD1
CDR3 protein: CASSRTIRTGRTGELFF
CDR3 DNA: TGTGCCAGCAGCCGTACGATAAGGACAGGGAGAACCGGGGAGCTGTTTTTT

V gene: TRBV4-1
J gene: TRBJ1-2
CDR3 length: 15
clone size: -
D gene: -
CDR3 protein: CASSQPLRGTYGYTF
CDR3 DNA: TGCGCCAGCAGCCAACCTCTGAGGGGGACGTATGGCTACACCTTC

V gene: TRBV7-2
J gene: TRBJ2-1
CDR3 length: 12
clone size: -
D gene: -
CDR3 protein: CASSLVIYEQFF
CDR3 DNA: TGTGCCAGCAGCTTAGTAATCTATGAGCAGTTCTTC

V gene: TRBV27
J gene: TRBJ2-7
CDR3 length: 13
clone size: -
D gene: TRBD1
CDR3 protein: CASDNRGFYEQYF
CDR3 DNA: TGTGCCAGCGATAACAGGGGGTTTTACGAGCAGTACTTC

V gene: TRBV7-3
J gene: TRBJ2-2
CDR3 length: 16
clone size: -
D gene: -
CDR3 protein: CASSLTGGPDTGELFF
CDR3 DNA: TGTGCCAGCAGCTTGACCGGGGGGCCAGACACCGGGGAGCTGTTTTTT

V gene: TRBV30
J gene: TRBJ1-4
CDR3 length: 14
clone size: -
D gene: -
CDR3 protein: CAWTLSSTNEKLFF
CDR3 DNA: TGTGCCTGGACCCTAAGCTCAACTAATGAAAAACTGTTTTTT

V gene: TRBV7-9
J gene: TRBJ1-1
CDR3 length: 15
clone size: few
D gene: -
CDR3 protein: CSSSLSGRGSTEAFF
CDR3 DNA: TGTTCCAGCAGCTTAAGCGGAAGGGGGAGCACTGAAGCTTTCTTT

V gene: TRBV2
J gene: TRBJ2-1
CDR3 length: 15
clone size: -
D gene: -
CDR3 protein: CASSVGTLGRNEQFF
CDR3 DNA: TGTGCCAGCAGTGTAGGGACTCTAGGCCGTAATGAGCAGTTCTTC

V gene: TRBV6-5
J gene: TRBJ1-3
CDR3 length: 13
clone size: -
D gene: -
CDR3 protein: CASSWGPGNTIYF
CDR3 DNA: TGTGCCAGCAGTTGGGGGCCTGGAAACACCATATATTTT

V gene: TRBV6-5
J gene: TRBJ1-1
CDR3 length: 15
clone size: once
D gene: TRBD1
CDR3 protein: CASSYGTGWNTEAFF
CDR3 DNA: TGTGCCAGCAGTTACGGGACAGGCTGGAACACTGAAGCTTTCTTT

V gene: TRBV15
J gene: TRBJ1-2
CDR3 length: 16
clone size: once
D gene: -
CDR3 protein: CATSRGIDEGLNAYTF
CDR3 DNA: TGTGCCACCAGCAGGGGTATCGATGAGGGACTGAATGCCTACACCTTC

V gene: TRBV27
J gene: TRBJ2-3
CDR3 length: 12
clone size: once
D gene: -
CDR3 protein: CASSTTADTQYF
CDR3 DNA: TGTGCCAGCAGTACGACAGCAGATACGCAGTATTTT

V gene: TRBV4-3
J gene: TRBJ1-5
CDR3 length: 19
clone size: -
D gene: TRBD1
CDR3 protein: CASSQDRAGGAELNQPQHF
CDR3 DNA: TGCGCCAGCAGCCAAGATAGGGCAGGGGGCGCAGAATTGAATCAGCCCCAGCATTTT

V gene: TRBV10-3
J gene: TRBJ2-5
CDR3 length: 13
clone size: -
D gene: TRBD2
CDR3 protein: CAISERGGETQYF
CDR3 DNA: TGTGCCATCAGTGAGCGGGGAGGGGAGACCCAGTACTTC

V gene: TRBV7-2
J gene: TRBJ1-4
CDR3 length: 13
clone size: -
D gene: -
CDR3 protein: CASSSRSEEKLFF
CDR3 DNA: TGTGCCAGCAGCTCTAGGTCGGAGGAAAAACTGTTTTTT

V gene: TRBV5-5
J gene: TRBJ1-1
CDR3 length: 12
clone size: -
D gene: -
CDR3 protein: CASSLAAQAAFF
CDR3 DNA: TGTGCCAGCAGCTTGGCGGCCCAGGCAGCTTTCTTT